The present entry profiles one T cell receptor beta chain with its context. This record comes from a study of blood T cell repertoires in COVID-19. Germline V gene lookup returns CDR1 SGDLS and CDR2 YYNGEE. The V segment lost 0 bases and the J segment 5 bases; nucleotides outside the gene matches: 7. CDR3 length equals 16 residues. Some clones are missing from TCRdb's copy, which holds only in-frame ones; the method was immunoSEQ multiplex PCR. The sample shows a few hundred thousand clones, approximately 86% of them seen only once. This sequence joins TRBV9 and TRBJ2-2; TRBD2 matches at 7 bases. The TCR originated in a woman aged 45-60 years who had recovered from COVID-19. Sequencing was done on a sample of PBMCs or T cells enriched from blood (not recorded which). The CDR3 region is CASSVGAGVRTGELFF. The DNA for the CDR3 is TGTGCCAGCAGCGTAGGTGCGGGAGTTCGGACCGGGGAGCTGTTTTTT.